Listed here is a single TCR beta chain. Its target is not known. This sample was taken from a study of T cell responses to AZD1222 COVID-19 vaccine. Study findings and constraints: Spike-specific TCR breadth and depth went up after people got two AZD1222 doses. Only six or seven AZD1222 recipients were seropositive at baseline.

Pooling of second doses given at about 4 or about 12 weeks was done. The germline V gene has CDR1 SGHAT and CDR2 FQDESV (reference sequence). With 1 base removed from V and 15 bases from J, the gap between germline ends came to 16 bases. CDR3 length: 13 amino acids. This table comes from immunoSEQ multiplex PCR, and its TCRdb copy is limited to in-frame clones, with some not included. The sample includes fewer than 200,000 clones, around 90% of them seen just once. The source was peripheral blood, collected 28 days after the second AZD1222 dose. The receptor was isolated from an adult who received the AZD1222 COVID-19 vaccine. The chain couples TRBV11-1 to TRBJ2-1; D not certain. CDR3 protein: CASSLDSGRDRFF. In nucleotides, the CDR3 is TGTGCCAGCAGCTTAGATTCGGGTAGGGATCGGTTCTTC.